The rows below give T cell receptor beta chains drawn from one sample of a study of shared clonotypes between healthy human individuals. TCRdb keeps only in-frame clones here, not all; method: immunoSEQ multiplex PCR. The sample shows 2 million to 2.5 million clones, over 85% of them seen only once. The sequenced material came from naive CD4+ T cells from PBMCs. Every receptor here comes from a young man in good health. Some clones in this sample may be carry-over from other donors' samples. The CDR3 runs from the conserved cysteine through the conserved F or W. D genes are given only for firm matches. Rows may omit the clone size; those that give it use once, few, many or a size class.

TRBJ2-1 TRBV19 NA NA TGTGCCAGTAACACAGGGAGGGGATACAATGAGCAGTTCTTC CASNTGRGYNEQFF
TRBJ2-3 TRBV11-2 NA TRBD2 TGTGCCAGCAGCCCGCGTCTAGCGGAAAAGTGGGTTACGCAGTATTTT CASSPRLAEKWVTQYF
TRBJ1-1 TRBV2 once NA TGTGCCAGCAGTATAGCTGTCAAACCTGAAGCTTTCTTT CASSIAVKPEAFF
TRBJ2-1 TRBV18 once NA TGTGCCAGCTCACCATACTGGGGGAATGAGCAGTTCTTC CASSPYWGNEQFF
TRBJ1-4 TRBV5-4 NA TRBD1 TGTGCCAGCAGCTTGGCCGACAGGGAGGGCGAAAAACTGTTTTTT CASSLADREGEKLFF
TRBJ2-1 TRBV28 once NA TGTGCCAGCAGTTTTCGGCAGTTCAGTTCCGATGAGCAGTTCTTC CASSFRQFSSDEQFF
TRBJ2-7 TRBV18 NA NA TGTGCCAGCTCGCCGGGATCTAATGGGTACGAGCAGTACTTC CASSPGSNGYEQYF
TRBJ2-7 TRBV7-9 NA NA TGTGCCAGCAGCCCGGACAGATACTACGAGCAGTACTTC CASSPDRYYEQYF
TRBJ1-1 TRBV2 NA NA TGTGCCAGCAGCTATGGAGGGCACCGGAACACTGAAGCTTTCTTT CASSYGGHRNTEAFF
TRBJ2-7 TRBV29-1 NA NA TGCAGCGTCCGGGATCCGGACGAGCAGTACTTC CSVRDPDEQYF
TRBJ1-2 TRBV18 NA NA TGTGCCAGCACACCCGCCCCCGGGGACTATGGCTACACCTTC CASTPAPGDYGYTF
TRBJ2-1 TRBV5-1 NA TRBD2 TGCGCCAGCACCGTTAGCGGGAGTGGAAATGAGCAGTTCTTC CASTVSGSGNEQFF
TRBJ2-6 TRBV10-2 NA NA TGCGCCAGCAGTGAGGGTAGGGCCTCTGGGGCCAACGTCCTGACTTTC CASSEGRASGANVLTF
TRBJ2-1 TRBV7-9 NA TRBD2 TGTGCCAGCAGCTTAGCGGCTGGGAGGGTCAATGAGCAGTTCTTC CASSLAAGRVNEQFF
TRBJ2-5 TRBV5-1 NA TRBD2 TGCGCCAGCAGCTTGGCGGGCCATTCGGGGGGGACCCAGTACTTC CASSLAGHSGGTQYF
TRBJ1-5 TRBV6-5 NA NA TGTGCCAGCAGTTGGAGGTTCAATCAGCCCCAGCATTTT CASSWRFNQPQHF
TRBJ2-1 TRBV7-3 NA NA TGTGCCAGCAGCTCCCTGGGCCTAGGGGAGCAGTTCTTC CASSSLGLGEQFF
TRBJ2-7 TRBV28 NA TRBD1 TGTGCCAGCCAGGGACAGTGGGGCGGGCAAAACTCCTACGAGCAGTACTTC CASQGQWGGQNSYEQYF
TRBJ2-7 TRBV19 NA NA TGTGCCAGTAGTATAGCGGCAGGGTCCTTGGGGGAGCAGTACTTC CASSIAAGSLGEQYF
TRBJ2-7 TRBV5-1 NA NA TGCGCCACCGCCGAGGCGGGACTCGTGGACGAGCAGTACTTC CATAEAGLVDEQYF
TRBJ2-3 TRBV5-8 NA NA TGTGCCAGCAGCTTGTATGTGGGGCGTGTGGTAAATACGCAGTATTTT CASSLYVGRVVNTQYF
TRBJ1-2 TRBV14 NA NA TGTGCCAGCAGCCAAGGTTCCCGGACAGTTCCCTATGGCTACACCTTC CASSQGSRTVPYGYTF
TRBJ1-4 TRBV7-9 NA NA TGTGCCAGCAGCTCGGACATGTCGATTGTCTTTGGTGAAAAACTGTTTTTT CASSSDMSIVFGEKLFF
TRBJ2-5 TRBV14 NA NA TGTGCCAGCAGCCGCGGACGGTGGGCCCAAGAGACCCAGTACTTC CASSRGRWAQETQYF
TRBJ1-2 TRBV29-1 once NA TGCAGCGGTCAGGGGAACTATGGCTACACCTTC CSGQGNYGYTF
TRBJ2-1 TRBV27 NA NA TGTGCCAGCAACCCGGGTCGCTCCTACAATGAGCAGTTCTTC CASNPGRSYNEQFF
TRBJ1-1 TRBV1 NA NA TGCACCAGCAGCCAAGCGGTCCGGGGCCTTCGAGCTTTCTTT CTSSQAVRGLRAFF
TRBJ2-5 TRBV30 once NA TGTGCCTGGAGTCCCGGGACCAGTAGAAAAGAGACCCAGTACTTC CAWSPGTSRKETQYF
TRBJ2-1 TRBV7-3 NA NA TGTGCCAGCAGCTTAGAGATTTACAATGAGCAGTTCTTC CASSLEIYNEQFF
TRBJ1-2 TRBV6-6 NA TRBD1 TGTGCCAGCTCTACCCCGGGACAGGGGGCGAGTGGCTACACCTTC CASSTPGQGASGYTF
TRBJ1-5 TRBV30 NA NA TGTGCCTGGAGTGTTGGGGCTAGAGACTTACCCCAGCATTTT CAWSVGARDLPQHF
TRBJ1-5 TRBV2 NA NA TGTGCCAGCAGTGATTCATTTGGGAGTCAGCCCCAGCATTTT CASSDSFGSQPQHF
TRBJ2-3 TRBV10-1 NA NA TGCGCCAGCAGTGAAGGGCTAGCGTCTAGCACAGATACGCAGTATTTT CASSEGLASSTDTQYF
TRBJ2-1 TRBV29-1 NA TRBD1 TGCAGCGTGGGACAGGTGATCCTGGATGAGCAGTTCTTC CSVGQVILDEQFF
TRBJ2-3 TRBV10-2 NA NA TGCGCCAGCAGTGCCAGGACAGCCGGAGATACGCAGTATTTT CASSARTAGDTQYF
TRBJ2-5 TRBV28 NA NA TGTGCCAGCAGTTTCGCAGGGGTTGGGGAGACCCAGTACTTC CASSFAGVGETQYF
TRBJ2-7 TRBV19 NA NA TGTGCCAGTAAGGTCCGGAAAAGCTCCTACGAGCAGTACTTC CASKVRKSSYEQYF
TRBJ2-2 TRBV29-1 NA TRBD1 TGCAGCGTTCTCTTTTTACGGGACAGGGACTCCACCGGGGAGCTGTTTTTT CSVLFLRDRDSTGELFF
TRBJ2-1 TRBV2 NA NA TGTGCCAGCAGTGAACGGGCCAGTACCTACAATGAGCAGTTCTTC CASSERASTYNEQFF
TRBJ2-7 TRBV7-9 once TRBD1 TGTGCCAGCAGCCCTCGGACAGGGGGCAGGGACGAGCAGTACTTC CASSPRTGGRDEQYF